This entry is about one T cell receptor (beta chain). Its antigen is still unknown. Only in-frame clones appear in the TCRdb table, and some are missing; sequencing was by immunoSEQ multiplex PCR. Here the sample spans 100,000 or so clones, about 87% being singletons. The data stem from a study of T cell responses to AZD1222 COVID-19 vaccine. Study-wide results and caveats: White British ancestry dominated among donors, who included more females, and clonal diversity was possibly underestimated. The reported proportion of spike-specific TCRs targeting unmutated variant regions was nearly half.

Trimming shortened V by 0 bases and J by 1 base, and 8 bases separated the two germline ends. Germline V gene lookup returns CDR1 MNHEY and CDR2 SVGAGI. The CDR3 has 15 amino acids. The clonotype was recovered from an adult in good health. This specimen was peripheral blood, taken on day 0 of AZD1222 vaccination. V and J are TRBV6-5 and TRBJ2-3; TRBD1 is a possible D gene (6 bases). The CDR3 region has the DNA TGTGCCAGCAGTTACTCGAGGACAGGCACAGATACGCAGTATTTT. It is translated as CASSYSRTGTDTQYF.